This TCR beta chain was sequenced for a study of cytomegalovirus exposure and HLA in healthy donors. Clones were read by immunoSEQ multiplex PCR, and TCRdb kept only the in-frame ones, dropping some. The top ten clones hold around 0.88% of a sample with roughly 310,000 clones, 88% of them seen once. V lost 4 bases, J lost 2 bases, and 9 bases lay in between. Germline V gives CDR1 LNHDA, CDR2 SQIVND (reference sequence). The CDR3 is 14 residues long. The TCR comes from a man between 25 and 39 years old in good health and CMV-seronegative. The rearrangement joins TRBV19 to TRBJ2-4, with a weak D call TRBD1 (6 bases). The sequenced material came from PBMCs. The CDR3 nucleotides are TGTGCCAGTAGTAGACAGGAGCCCAAAAACATTCAGTACTTC. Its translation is CASSRQEPKNIQYF.